Listed here is a single T cell receptor beta chain. A much bigger clone sits one base away, suggesting this may be a read error. The CDR3 runs 13 residues. V was pared by 8 bases and J by 8 bases, with 13 bases between. CDR1 is MNHEY and CDR2 is SVGAGI in the germline V gene. TCRdb reprocessed the 5' RACE reads with MiXCR, giving one entry per CDR3 protein. The top ten clones hold 3.7% of a sample with over 25,000 distinct CDR3 sequences, approximately 24% of them seen once. What was sequenced was naive CD4+ T cells sorted from a lymph node. The subset: naive CD4+ T cells, CD4+CD45RA+CD25-. The TCR comes from a female donor with breast cancer. This chain joins TRBV6-5 and TRBJ1-6; D unclear. CDR3 protein: CASGATRDSPLHF. In DNA form, the CDR3 reads TGTGCCAGCGGAGCGACCCGCGATTCACCCCTCCACTTT.